Shown below are 26 T cell receptor beta chains from a single sample sequenced in a study of T-cell reconstitution after alpha-beta-depleted transplantation in children. As it was prepared, the TCRbeta library received unique molecular identifiers. Using its own MiXCR run on the PCR reads, TCRdb lists one record per CDR3 protein. The table records some 120,000 distinct CDR3 sequences, more than 20% of them present only once. This material consisted of PBMCs, mostly from graft donor cells, taken 180 days after TCRalphabeta/CD19-depleted stem cell transplant. These receptors originate from a male patient aged 2-15 years who had a stem cell transplant for chronic granulomatous disease, so the T cells may come from the graft donor.

In this sample, this clonotype turned up many times. The rearrangement uses TRBV7-8 and TRBJ1-3; tentatively, D is TRBD1 (5 bases). Germline CDR1 is SGHVS and CDR2 is FQNEAQ. Trimming stripped 5 bases from V and 0 bases from J, with 11 bases between. The CDR3 totals 15 residues. The CDR3: CASSAGGGSGNTIYF. Here the CDR3 DNA reads TGTGCCAGCAGCGCCGGCGGGGGCTCTGGAAACACCATATATTTT.

This clonotype occurred many times. The V call is TRBV29-1, the J call TRBJ2-1; the match to TRBD2 covers 13 bases. This CDR3 has 18 residues. From germline, CDR1 is SQVTM and CDR2 ANQGSEA. Unmatched junction bases numbered 7, after V lost 2 bases and J lost 0 bases. CDR3 coding DNA: TGCAGCGTTGAACCGGGACTAGCGGGACAGAGCTCCTACAATGAGCAGTTCTTC. Its translation is CSVEPGLAGQSSYNEQFF.

This clonotype was recorded a few times. The chain carries TRBV7-2 and TRBJ2-5, with D unresolved. V lost 2 bases, J lost 5 bases, and 9 bases lay in between. Germline CDR1 and CDR2: SGHTA and FQGNSA. The CDR3 has 13 amino acids. CDR3 coding DNA: TGTGCCAGCAGCTTAAGCAACGGGGAGACCCAGTACTTC. Its protein product is CASSLSNGETQYF.

This clonotype was detected ten times or more. The CDR3 is CASRMLGAGELFF. In DNA form, the CDR3 reads TGTGCCAGCAGGATGCTCGGGGCCGGGGAGCTGTTTTTT. This rearrangement joins TRBV5-5 to TRBJ2-2; maybe TRBD2 (5 bases). The germline CDR1 and CDR2 sequences are SGHKS and YYEKEE (reference sequence). The CDR3 loop spans 13 amino acids. Trimming stripped 5 bases from V and 6 bases from J, with 11 bases between. Using reference TRBV5-5 and TRBJ2-2 for the parts outside the CDR3, the full variable domain is DAGVTQSPTHLIKTRGQQVTLRCSPISGHKSVSWYQQVLGQGPQFIFQYYEKEERGRGNFPDRFSARQFPNYSSELNVNALLLGDSALYLCASRMLGAGELFFGEGSRLTVL.

The chain combines TRBV27 with TRBJ1-5; the D is unclear. Trimming shortened V by 3 bases and J by 7 bases, and 7 bases separated the two germline ends. This CDR3 is built from 12 residues. Per germline, CDR1 MNHEY and CDR2 SMNVEV (reference sequence). CDR3: CASSFTGQPQHF. The CDR3 DNA is TGTGCCAGCAGTTTCACCGGGCAGCCCCAGCATTTT.

The V and J genes are TRBV5-1 and TRBJ2-2; 10 bases are shared with TRBD2. CDR1 and CDR2 (germline): SGHRS, YFSETQ. Trimming at V came to 5 bases and at J to 0 bases, leaving 4 bases not matched to a gene. This CDR3 has 16 residues. Here the CDR3 DNA reads TGCGCCAGCAGTTCGACTAGCGGGTCGAACACCGGGGAGCTGTTTTTT. Translating gives CASSSTSGSNTGELFF.

This chain joins TRBV5-1 and TRBJ1-1; D remains ambiguous. The V end was cut by 4 bases, the J end by 0 bases, with 10 bases between. This CDR3 spans 14 amino acids. Germline lookup yields CDR1 SGHRS and CDR2 YFSETQ. The CDR3 bases are TGCGCCAGCAGCCTCAGATTTATGAACACTGAAGCTTTCTTT. It yields the protein CASSLRFMNTEAFF.

This clonotype was seen many times. This chain uses TRBV5-6 with TRBJ2-3; no definite D call. The CDR3 has 12 residues. CDR1 is SGHDT, CDR2 YYEEEE, per germline. V shed 8 bases and J shed 1 base, with 8 bases lying between them. CDR3 in DNA: TGTGCCAGTTCTTCCGGCACAGATACGCAGTATTTT. Amino acid sequence: CASSSGTDTQYF. The whole variable domain, remainder taken from reference TRBV5-6 and TRBJ2-3, is DAGVTQSPTHLIKTRGQQVTLRCSPKSGHDTVSWYQQALGQGPQFIFQYYEEEERQRGNFPDRFSGHQFPNYSSELNVNALLLGDSALYLCASSSGTDTQYFGPGTRLTVL.

This chain links TRBV20-1 with TRBJ2-7; tentative D call: TRBD2 (6 bases). V shed 4 bases and J shed 3 bases, with 10 bases lying between them. Per the germline V gene, CDR1 is DFQATT and CDR2 is SNEGSKA (reference sequence). The CDR3 spans 12 residues. This CDR3 is CSATGGGYEQYF. CDR3 in DNA: TGCAGTGCTACCGGGGGAGGCTACGAGCAGTACTTC.

A few counts support this clonotype. The chain links TRBV20-1 to TRBJ2-1; 9 bases match TRBD2. The V segment lost 6 bases and the J segment 0 bases; nucleotides outside the gene matches: 6. The CDR3 has 15 amino acids. The germline V gene has CDR1 DFQATT and CDR2 SNEGSKA (reference sequence). The CDR3 region has the DNA TGCAGTGCGACGAGCGGGGGGTTCTCCTACAATGAGCAGTTCTTC. This sequence encodes CSATSGGFSYNEQFF.

V and J are TRBV5-1 and TRBJ2-1; perhaps TRBD2 as D (6 bases). V shed 4 bases and J shed 9 bases, with 14 bases lying between them. Per germline, CDR1 SGHRS and CDR2 YFSETQ. The CDR3 extends over 13 amino acids. The CDR3 loop is CASSRLLAGEQFF. DNA for the CDR3: TGCGCCAGCAGCCGCCTACTAGCTGGTGAGCAGTTCTTC.

This clonotype was seen many times. V usage is TRBV11-2 and J usage is TRBJ1-5; possible D gene TRBD1, 5 bases. Germline loops: CDR1 SGHAT, CDR2 FQNNGV. The CDR3 length is 13 residues. CDR3 loop: CASGVEGNQPQHF. The CDR3 region has the DNA TGTGCTAGCGGAGTGGAGGGGAATCAGCCCCAGCATTTT.

A few counts support this clonotype. This rearrangement joins TRBV20-1 to TRBJ1-5; D possibly corresponds to TRBD1 (5 bases). This CDR3 is 14 amino acids long. The germline gives CDR1 DFQATT, CDR2 SNEGSKA (reference sequence). Trimming removed 0 bases at V and 7 bases at J, with 13 bases between. The CDR3 nucleotides read TGCAGTGCTAGAGATGGGGGTTCTAGGCAGCCCCAGCATTTT. Encoded protein: CSARDGGSRQPQHF.

At least ten counts were recorded for this clonotype. The J gene is TRBJ2-4, the V gene TRBV27; D is unresolved. The V end was cut by 2 bases, the J end by 0 bases, with 5 bases between. Germline lookup yields CDR1 MNHEY and CDR2 SMNVEV (reference sequence). The CDR3 is made up of 14 amino acids. The CDR3 sequence: CASSLGLAKNIQYF. The CDR3 nucleotides are TGTGCCAGCAGTTTAGGCCTAGCCAAAAACATTCAGTACTTC.

The rearrangement uses TRBV15 and TRBJ2-1; D remains ambiguous. Between the trimmed V and J ends, which lost 0 bases and 9 bases, there was a span of 9 bases. CDR1 is LNHNV and CDR2 is YYDKDF in the germline V gene (reference sequence). CDR3 length equals 13 residues. The CDR3 nucleotides are TGTGCCACCAGCAGAGATTTGGAAGGTGAGCAGTTCTTC. The encoded protein is CATSRDLEGEQFF.

There are many counts of this clonotype. This sequence joins TRBV7-2 and TRBJ2-3; TRBD2 might be the D (5 bases). V lost 1 base, J lost 0 bases, and 8 bases lay in between. Germline CDR1 and CDR2: SGHTA and FQGNSA. The CDR3 spans 15 residues. The CDR3 region is CASSLGRGSTDTQYF. The CDR3 DNA reads TGTGCCAGCAGCTTAGGCCGGGGAAGCACAGATACGCAGTATTTT.

This clonotype was observed at least ten times. The chain employs TRBV29-1 and TRBJ2-1; 8 bases match TRBD2. The V segment lost 4 bases and the J segment 4 bases; nucleotides outside the gene matches: 9. Germline lookup yields CDR1 SQVTM and CDR2 ANQGSEA. This CDR3 has 15 amino acids. This CDR3 reads CSVVERETVYNEQFF. The CDR3 DNA reads TGCAGCGTTGTAGAGCGGGAGACGGTATACAATGAGCAGTTCTTC.

The V gene is TRBV2, the J gene TRBJ2-6, with TRBD1 identical over 7 bases. CDR1 is SNHLY and CDR2 is FYNNEI in the germline V gene. This CDR3 has 19 amino acids. With 5 bases clipped from V and 1 base from J, the junction kept 14 bases outside the gene matches. The CDR3 reads CASSISLRGRLSGANVLTF. Here the CDR3 DNA reads TGTGCCAGCAGTATCTCTTTAAGGGGGCGGTTGTCTGGGGCCAACGTCCTGACTTTC.

This clonotype was picked up many times. The chain carries TRBV20-1 and TRBJ2-1; D possibly uses TRBD1 or TRBD2 (5 bases each). V gave up 5 bases and J gave up 9 bases, with 17 bases separating them. The germline V gene has CDR1 DFQATT and CDR2 SNEGSKA (reference sequence). The CDR3 contains 13 residues. The DNA for the CDR3 is TGCAGTGCTCACGAACCTGGGACCGTTGAGCAGTTCTTC. Protein product: CSAHEPGTVEQFF.

This clonotype came up many times. This chain uses TRBV12-3 or TRBV12-4 with TRBJ1-5; TRBD1 matches at 8 bases. The CDR3 covers 15 residues. V shed 5 bases and J 0 bases; nucleotides not matched to a gene: 3. The CDR3 DNA reads TGTGCCAGCAGTCGGACAGGGAATAGCAATCAGCCCCAGCATTTT. Its protein product is CASSRTGNSNQPQHF.

This clonotype was seen at least ten times. V is TRBV7-6 and J is TRBJ2-7, with 8 positions matching TRBD1. CDR3 length equals 16 residues. The junction had 5 bases not matched to a gene; V was cut back by 1 base and J by 0 bases. CDR1 and CDR2 from the germline V gene are SGHVS and FNYEAQ. The CDR3 DNA reads as TGTGCCAGCAGCTTAGGGACAGGGTCGAGCTCCTACGAGCAGTACTTC. Its translation: CASSLGTGSSSYEQYF.

This clonotype came up many times. V is TRBV20-1 and J is TRBJ2-4; D call uncertain. Germline CDR1 and CDR2: DFQATT and SNEGSKA (reference sequence). The CDR3 is 16 residues long. Trimming shortened V by 0 bases and J by 0 bases, and 12 bases separated the two germline ends. The CDR3 is CSARDWASLAKNIQYF. CDR3 coding DNA: TGCAGTGCTAGAGATTGGGCGTCCCTAGCCAAAAACATTCAGTACTTC.

This clonotype came up a few times. The V gene is TRBV20-1, the J gene TRBJ2-4, with 15 bases that match TRBD2. CDR1 and CDR2 (germline): DFQATT, SNEGSKA (reference sequence). V shed 5 bases, J shed 1 base, and the junction held 6 bases outside the gene matches. The CDR3 has 17 amino acids. The CDR3 spells CSARTSGGASAKNIQYF. In nucleotides, the CDR3 is TGCAGTGCTCGGACTAGCGGGGGGGCCTCGGCCAAAAACATTCAGTACTTC.

This clonotype was seen a single time. This chain uses TRBV2 with TRBJ1-1, with 8 nucleotides matching TRBD1. Losses at the gene ends were 5 bases for V and 2 bases for J; bases not matched to a gene: 13. The CDR3 sequence is 17 residues long. Germline V gives CDR1 SNHLY, CDR2 FYNNEI. CDR3 DNA: TGTGCCAGCAGTTCCCCCAGTGGGACAGGACCTAACACTGAAGCTTTCTTT. This encodes CASSSPSGTGPNTEAFF. Combining the CDR3 with reference TRBV2 and TRBJ1-1 gives the whole variable domain EPEVTQTPSHQVTQMGQEVILRCVPISNHLYFYWYRQILGQKVEFLVSFYNNEISEKSEIFDDQFSVERPDGSNFTLKIRSTKLEDSAMYFCASSSPSGTGPNTEAFFGQGTRLTVV.

V gene TRBV12-3 or TRBV12-4 combines with J gene TRBJ1-2; D gene unclear. Trimming removed 7 bases from V and 4 bases from J, with 13 bases in between. The CDR3 spans 13 residues. CDR3 amino acids: CASTLEFGYGYTF. The CDR3 DNA reads TGTGCCAGCACCCTAGAGTTTGGCTATGGCTACACCTTC.

This sequence joins TRBV10-3 and TRBJ2-7, with TRBD2 matching over 9 bases. With V trimmed by 0 bases and J by 3 bases, 3 bases remained unmatched. The CDR3 consists of 15 residues. Germline V CDR1 and CDR2: ENHRY, SYGVKD. CDR3 residues: CAISESASGNYEQYF. In DNA form, the CDR3 reads TGTGCCATCAGTGAGTCTGCTAGCGGGAACTACGAGCAGTACTTC.